This T cell receptor beta chain was found in a study of T cells in Graves' hyperthyroidism and ophthalmopathy (dated by TCRdb to the late 2010s). Looking at the study overall: Peripheral blood samples were taken at initial diagnosis, before any treatment was given. Once sampling was done, hyperthyroidism patients were given methimazole at a starting dose of 30 mg daily, whereas ophthalmopathy patients were given high-dose intravenous methylprednisolone. To identify distinguishing TCR V-J signatures, a discovery cohort of 100 or so patients was used, comprising 43 with Graves' ophthalmopathy and some 60 with stable Graves' hyperthyroidism. Prospective prediction of ophthalmopathy was tested in an independent validation cohort of approximately 19 hyperthyroidism patients and some 17 patients who later progressed to ophthalmopathy. According to the paper, TCR Vbeta CDR3 sequencing was carried out on around 140 peripheral blood samples, which came from 40 to 45 ophthalmopathy, around 75 hyperthyroidism and approximately 17 progressor patients. The 90 to 100 discovery patients were randomly divided into training and test sets at a 7:3 ratio. Thyroid tissue and blood T-cell repertoires from several Graves' hyperthyroidism patients were also compared in the study. What the work shows at the level of the full study, not this receptor alone: Most expanded thyroid clonotypes (frequency above 0.001) were also detected in blood, suggesting blood repertoires may reflect thyroid immune responses. In validation, the model predicted progression to ophthalmopathy a median of approximately 6.3 months before onset, with roughly 70% sensitivity and more than 72% specificity. A model built on a 13 V-J signature distinguished ophthalmopathy from stable hyperthyroidism, reaching 87.88% sensitivity and 81.08% specificity in cross-validation and 80%/75% in testing. Sample size was not statistically predetermined, and blinding of investigators to group allocation was not performed.

Measured from the cysteine to the phenylalanine, the CDR3 is 13 residues long. Only CDR3 DNA is held: 39 bases, read in frame from base 1. V gives up 1 base and J gives up 2 bases, and the segment between their germline ends measures 6 bases. Stable Graves' hyperthyroidism was defined as no progression to ophthalmopathy during 18 months of follow-up. Hyperthyroidism patients were aged 18 to 65 years and newly diagnosed, with disease duration of less than 2 months. The study excluded patients with uncontrolled infections, other autoimmune diseases, pregnancy or lactation. Clinical symptoms, serum thyroxine and TRAb, thyroid ultrasound, and orbital computed tomography formed the basis for the diagnoses. PBMCs were isolated from 7.5 to 10 ml of fresh peripheral blood by Ficoll-Paque density gradient centrifugation. Total RNA was extracted with Trizol reagent, and quality was checked on an Agilent 2100 Bioanalyzer.

This clonotype was observed many times. It lacks a known antigen. Per-base quality was not reported, and no clone a single base away is much larger than it. TCR beta CDR3 regions were amplified from RNA transcripts. For the first round of RT-PCR on the TCR CDR3, the HTBI primer set was used together with the Qiagen OneStep RT-PCR kit. Libraries were constructed in a second round of multiplex PCR, after which size selection and purification were carried out. The libraries were sequenced on an Illumina HiSeq2000 using paired-end 100 bp reads. The original methods were these. SOAPnuke was used to process the raw data, throwing out any read that contained adapters or uncalled bases, had a mean Phred below 15, or lacked an exact constant-primer or identifier match. COPE v1.2.5 was used to merge the high-quality paired reads, and each unique nucleotide sequence was defined as a clonotype. MiTCR v1.1 was used to align the clonotypes against IMGT TRBV, TRBD and TRBJ reference segments. The analysis was restricted to V-J combinations with a frequency above 0.0001, which together covered 99% to 99.2% of the repertoires. A TCS score was defined as the ratio between F50 (clonal expansion) and ExV (chaos), using BLOSUM62-based TCRdist between CDR3 peptides within each V-J. Welch's t-statistics and random forest reduced 514 V-J features to 13, which were used in a naive Bayes classifier (R e1071). Clones were called with MiXCR by TCRdb after fastp trimmed the public reads at Q25, and only in-frame beta chains were retained. Each CDR3 protein appears once, grouped with its most common genes and DNA. These V and J calls rely on TCRdb rather than the paper's analysis. A total of about 690,000 distinct CDR3 sequences appear in this sample, 17% of them only once. Jointly, the top ten make up about a sixth of the sample.

The rearrangement joined TRBV12-3 or TRBV12-4 to TRBJ2-7, with the D gene too uncertain to name. The sequenced sample was blood. The receptor comes from a man aged 50-59 years with Graves' hyperthyroidism. The CDR3: CASSLVAPYEQYF. The DNA reads TGTGCCAGCAGTTTAGTTGCCCCCTACGAGCAGTACTTC.